This T cell receptor (beta chain) appears in the sequencing data of a study of tumor and adjacent non-tumor tissue in lung cancer. General study findings and limits: Top 100 clones took a larger repertoire share in normal lung. Higher tumor TCR diversity was associated with shorter survival. TCR diversity was significantly greater in tumor than normal lung tissue.

Comments on this clonotype: Its specificity is not known.

The library came from three nested PCR rounds adapted from ARM-PCR protocols. TCRdb called the multiplex PCR reads again in MiXCR, with one record for every CDR3 protein. The sample has around 99,000 distinct CDR3 sequences, approximately 82% seen once. From germline, CDR1 is MDHEN and CDR2 SYDVKM. The CDR3 has 14 residues. J was trimmed by 6 bases and V by 10 bases; bases with no gene match: 15. No cell sorting was done before RNA was extracted from the tissue. Donors were chemotherapy-naive, newly diagnosed lung cancer surgical patients in China, August–late 2014. The sequenced sample consisted of lung tumor tissue. The sequence came from a woman in her sixties with non-small cell lung cancer. This chain connects TRBV28 to TRBJ2-7; 7 bases align to TRBD1. The CDR3 DNA sequence: TGTGCCAACAGCTTAAATATAGGGGGCAGCGAGCAGTACTTC. It encodes CANSLNIGGSEQYF.